Here is one T cell receptor beta chain with its context. The antigen remains unidentified. Generation of TCR beta libraries employed quantitative 5'-RACE incorporating molecular barcodes. TCRdb re-analysed the 5' RACE reads in MiXCR, keeping a single row per CDR3 protein. The repertoire holds hundreds of thousands of distinct CDR3 sequences, 25% to 30% seen once, with roughly 1% in the top ten. The sample originates from a study of CD8 T cells in ankylosing spondylitis. Study outcomes and limitations: Disease-associated clones were reportedly significantly overrepresented in matched ankylosing spondylitis synovial fluid. In peripheral blood, disease-linked CD8+ clones occurred at relatively low frequencies. A motif of under 10 highly homologous TCR beta variants was seen as apparently characteristic of ankylosing spondylitis blood.

The CDR3 extends over 18 amino acids. The V end was cut by 3 bases, the J end by 0 bases, with 17 bases between. The sequence derives from a male donor with ankylosing spondylitis. Specimen: blood, either unsorted or a sorted T cell fraction (not recorded which). The rearrangement joins TRBV12-3 or TRBV12-4 to TRBJ2-2, with D possibly matching TRBD2 (5 bases). The CDR3 loop is CASSLRAMPTSNTGELFF. The CDR3, as DNA: TGTGCCAGCAGTTTGCGGGCTATGCCTACCTCGAACACCGGGGAGCTGTTTTTT.